The TCR beta chain under discussion was sequenced for a study of cytomegalovirus exposure and HLA in healthy donors (dated by TCRdb to 2016 to 2017). A note on the overall study: In an earlier analysis of 587 of the donors, around 290 Gb of sequence data and roughly 100 million unique TCR beta sequences from about 180 million T cells were reported. Roughly 300 gigabases of sequencing data and around 85 million unique TCR sequences made up an early release that covered approximately 700 HLA-typed donors. Of the 350 to 450 genotyped donors, approximately 83% fell in the genetic ancestry cluster associated with self-reported Caucasian donors. The study was designed to test whether signatures of past pathogen exposure could be identified by cataloging public T cell receptors. The study used immunosequencing to profile the T cell repertoires of under 700 subjects and linked those repertoires to cytomegalovirus serostatus. In addition to the first cohort of several hundred subjects, a separate validation cohort of 100 to 150 different subjects was used. To predict cytomegalovirus infection status, the study brought together high-throughput TCR immunosequencing, statistical association of individual TCRs with disease status, and machine learning. To study patterns of TCR occurrence, a later analysis re-analyzed previously published TCR beta repertoires from 500 to 850 donors and added high-resolution HLA genotyping. The later analysis used no new phenotypic data to find candidate immune exposures, relying instead on TCR beta sequences and their occurrence across donors. An earlier analysis of fewer than 750 of the donors used high-throughput TCR beta sequencing to judge whether each TCR beta V gene segment behaved as functional or pseudogenic. Donor age, sex, ethnicity and CMV serostatus were compiled together with the repertoire data. A later genetic analysis took genome-wide SNP genotypes for about three fifths of the roughly 700 donors and used that subset as a discovery cohort. Every discovery cohort repertoire had been produced on one sequencing platform. Both class I and class II loci were covered by HLA typing, at four-digit resolution. Typing coverage varied by locus: about 620-640 donors for A, B, C, DRB1 and DQB1; roughly 520 for DQA1; 606 for DPA1; 400 to 480 for DPB1. Several DR-DQ haplotypes were treated as single units for association and clustering because of strong linkage in the cohort. Among about 360 genotyped donors of the cohort, an average of around 240,000 unique TCR beta nucleotide sequences were sequenced per donor, around a sixth of them non-productive. Results and caveats for the whole study, not just this receptor: In this cohort, only TCR beta chains were sequenced, and detectable features were limited by the absence of alpha or paired-chain data. A later genetic analysis associated a missense DCLRE1C variant with V-gene and J-gene trimming of TCR beta chains, and an independent cohort replicated the association. Specific HLA alleles were associated with 15,000 to 20,000 TCR beta sequences at a false discovery rate of 0.05 in a later analysis. Correlated functional status among segregating V segments might reflect linkage disequilibrium, but an unknown experimental factor could not be ruled out. Because the 87-base-pair reads could not distinguish some IMGT-functional V segments, including TRBV6-2 and TRBV6-3, those segments were excluded. In a later analysis, HLA-associated TCR beta chains were found to be more clonally expanded and to have lower generation probabilities than equally common non-associated chains. Because some donors lacked HLA typing at each locus, the association tests relied only on the typed subset. The presence/absence analyses assumed that sequencing depth was roughly uniform across donors, and that assumption may not be true. According to a later genetic analysis, donors in an Asian-associated ancestry cluster had fewer N-insertions in productive TCRs than the approximately 650-donor mean. In both the original and validation cohorts, the classifier was reported to diagnose cytomegalovirus status with high specificity and sensitivity. In vitro tests confirmed that a few of the cytomegalovirus-associated TCR beta chains recognize cytomegalovirus antigens. A later analysis found that TCR association rates varied across HLA loci, with DRB1 alleles showing the most associated TCRs and HLA-C alleles the fewest. An earlier analysis of 450 to 750 of the donors showed that most TCR beta V segments appeared in productive rearrangements either about 87% or about 30% of the time, which broadly matched IMGT annotations. Immune exposure information for the cohort was limited to CMV serostatus. Most TCR sequences were seen in very few donors, while some public TCRs were found in many individuals. According to a later analysis, parvovirus B19, influenza, CMV and Epstein-Barr virus appeared linked to several top co-occurrence clusters. In the study, approximately 160 TCR beta chains were listed as associated with cytomegalovirus. Because counts were too low, roughly 17 rarely observed V segments, including chromosome 9 orphons, were left out of the earlier analysis of 500 to 650 of the donors. According to a later analysis, most CMV-associated TCR beta chains appeared to be HLA-restricted, and the HLA associations seemed to be driven largely by CMV exposure. A cluster of highly shared sequence variants was judged likely to represent a technical artifact of the sequencing pipeline. When HLA alleles, especially DR and DQ, strongly co-occurred, TCR associations were difficult to assign to individual alleles. A further reported finding was that TCR beta sequences accurately predicted the HLA-A and HLA-B alleles for most subjects in the first cohort. The authors suggested that the approach could potentially be generalized to other disease states and immunological phenotypes.

The cohort was made up of 650 to 700 healthy bone marrow donors. At the time of sampling, every cohort member was nominally healthy, though immune exposures that went unrecorded were likely present. The donor tested CMV seropositive, placing the donor among the 250 to 350 seropositive members of the cohort. A peripheral blood sample was provided by each donor, and peripheral blood mononuclear cells were used for TCR beta sequencing. The Qiagen DNeasy Blood Extraction Kit was used to extract genomic DNA from the blood cell samples. Reading from cysteine to phenylalanine, the CDR3 counts 15 amino acids. Only CDR3 DNA is held: 45 bases, read in frame from base 1. Cut back by 0 bases and 0 bases, the V and J ends lie 8 bases apart. As encoded in the germline V gene, CDR1 is SGHDT while CDR2 is YYEEEE. Concerning this clone itself: The clone's antigen remains unknown. The sample holds no much larger clone one base away, and base qualities are not on file.

Libraries were prepared through the immunoSEQ multiplex PCR assay. A mixture of 60 forward primers for TCR Vbeta segments and 13 reverse primers for TCR Jbeta segments was used in the multiplex PCR. Amplification of the CDR3 region of rearranged TCR beta genes was performed with a multiplex PCR assay on genomic DNA. The Illumina HiSeq System was used to sequence the amplified TCR beta libraries as 87-base-pair reads. As for the original processing: A later analysis counted some 80 million unique TCR beta chains across the 690 or so repertoires, and around 9.9 million of these chains were shared by at least two donors. A nearest-neighbor algorithm error-corrected the raw reads and collapsed the reads into unique sequences, merging closely related sequences to remove PCR and sequencing errors. V, D and J gene segments were assigned by aligning CDR3 sequences to IMGT reference sequences. For a sequence to be retained, at least a six-nucleotide match to both a V gene segment and a J gene segment was required. Rearrangements were called productive when the CDR3 lacked stop codons and stayed in frame with V and J; all others were non-productive. CDR3 was defined according to IMGT convention as the region running from the second conserved V-encoded cysteine to the conserved J-encoded phenylalanine. The earlier analysis of around 640 of the donors excluded sequences that lacked an unambiguous match to a single V gene segment. In an earlier analysis of several hundred of the donors, V segments were called functional above 56.7% productive rearrangements and were called segregating when the between-donor standard deviation exceeded 5%. To diagnose cytomegalovirus status from the catalog of TCR beta chain sequences, a statistical classification framework was built. V and J gene assignment, in a later analysis, came from comparing TCR nucleotide sequences with IMGT/GENE-DB human TR gene sequences. The TCRdist pipeline was used in a later analysis to assign CDR3 sequences and most-parsimonious VDJ recombination scenarios. A later analysis defined each TCR beta chain by its CDR3 amino acid sequence plus V-gene family, and excluded reads lacking a unique V-gene family. As a way to deal with suspected cross-contamination and a sequencing artifact, a later analysis dropped 640 or so nucleotide sequences that were highly shared and had low generation probability. A later analysis calculated a clonal expansion index for each public chain from normalized within-repertoire ranks of inferred template counts. In a later analysis, generation probabilities were computed with a VDJ recombination model fitted to out-of-frame rearrangements, and the resulting probabilities were checked against IGoR. In a later analysis, TCR-TCR, TCR-HLA and TCR-CMV co-occurrence was scored with hypergeometric tests, and a repertoire-size bias correction was applied to TCR pairs. False discovery rates were estimated in a later analysis by permuting HLA or CMV assignments 20 times. In a later analysis, co-occurring TCRs were grouped using DBSCAN, and TCRdist sequence similarity was added for clustering within HLA-allele-positive subsets. Repertoires with fewer than 30,000 or more than 120,000 public chains, plus five repertoires with anomalous nucleotide sharing, were excluded from co-occurrence clustering. TCRdb took over this immuneACCESS table, retaining in-frame rearrangements with V and J assigned. Such tables are incomplete; in checked studies, under half of the missing clones stem from an unresolved V gene, and the remainder is unexplained. V and J calls and clone size are those listed in that table; D and trimming were worked out from the DNA. For this sample there are under 100,000 clones; 55% to 65% appear just once. The ten largest clones represent approximately 15% of the sample.

The source is a woman in her thirties or forties in good health and CMV-seropositive. The rearrangement joined TRBV5-6 to TRBJ2-3; matching of 6 bases hints at TRBD2 as the D gene. What was sequenced was PBMCs. The CDR3 reads CASSLGGTSTDTQYF. DNA sequence: TGTGCCAGCAGCTTGGGTGGGACTAGCACAGATACGCAGTATTTT.